These T cell receptor beta chains were read from a single sample in a study of blood T cell repertoires in COVID-19. Here immunoSEQ multiplex PCR was the method, and the copy in TCRdb shows in-frame clones only, minus some. The sample consists of about 68,000 clones, 86% of them appearing once. Sequenced material: peripheral blood. These receptors were taken from a man aged 50-60 years with acute or convalescent COVID-19. CDR3s include the opening cysteine and the closing phenylalanine or tryptophan. A D gene is named only where the DNA matches it firmly. Not every row has a clone size; where given, it reads once, few, many or a size class.

>TRBV27|TRBD1|13|TRBJ1-4|NA
CASRSDRGQKLFF
TGTGCCAGCAGATCCGACAGGGGGCAAAAACTGTTTTTT
>TRBV11-2|TRBD1|15|TRBJ1-6|NA
CASSLGQGLGSPLHF
TGTGCCAGCAGCTTAGGACAGGGGTTGGGTTCACCCCTCCACTTT
>TRBV30|NA|13|TRBJ1-3|once
CAWSVASGNTIYF
TGTGCCTGGAGTGTAGCTAGTGGAAACACCATATATTTT
>TRBV12-3/TRBV12-4|NA|13|TRBJ2-7|once
CASSFGVPYEQYF
TGTGCCAGCAGTTTCGGGGTCCCCTACGAGCAGTACTTC
>TRBV11-3|TRBD1|16|TRBJ1-6|NA
CASSSISGQGFSPLHF
TGTGCCAGCAGCTCTATTTCTGGACAGGGGTTTTCACCCCTCCACTTT
>TRBV10-2|TRBD2|14|TRBJ2-3|NA
CATKLAGSTDTQYF
TGCGCCACCAAACTAGCGGGCAGCACAGATACGCAGTATTTT
>TRBV7-9|NA|16|TRBJ1-2|NA
CASSLVGAGERSGYTF
TGTGCCAGCAGCTTAGTCGGGGCAGGGGAAAGGAGTGGCTACACCTTC
>TRBV18|TRBD2|17|TRBJ2-1|NA
CASSPPTSGGGYNEQFF
TGTGCCAGCTCACCACCGACCAGCGGGGGGGGTTACAATGAGCAGTTCTTC
>TRBV11-2|NA|15|TRBJ2-3|once
CASSPQRTSTDTQYF
TGTGCCAGCAGCCCTCAAAGAACAAGCACAGATACGCAGTATTTT
>TRBV28|TRBD2|16|TRBJ2-1|NA
CASSLWASGAHNEQFF
TGTGCCAGCAGTTTATGGGCTAGCGGAGCTCACAATGAGCAGTTCTTC
>TRBV5-4|TRBD2|18|TRBJ2-1|NA
CASSLREGLAGVRREQFF
TGTGCCAGCAGCTTGCGGGAGGGACTAGCGGGAGTGAGGCGTGAGCAGTTCTTC
>TRBV13|NA|12|TRBJ2-1|NA
CASARDYNEQFF
TGTGCCAGCGCACGGGACTACAATGAGCAGTTCTTC
>TRBV11-2|NA|16|TRBJ1-2|NA
CASSLDLGGPYYGYTF
TGTGCCAGCAGCTTAGATTTGGGGGGGCCTTACTATGGCTACACCTTC
>TRBV9|TRBD2|16|TRBJ2-3|NA
CASSAPLGGGRDTQYF
TGTGCCAGCAGCGCACCCCTCGGGGGGGGGAGAGATACGCAGTATTTT
>TRBV7-9|TRBD1|15|TRBJ1-1|NA
CASSFRTGRGTEAFF
TGTGCCAGCAGCTTCCGGACAGGGAGAGGCACTGAAGCTTTCTTT
>TRBV19|NA|15|TRBJ2-1|once
CASSIVRKSGRWQFF
TGTGCCAGTAGTATAGTACGGAAGAGTGGGAGATGGCAGTTCTTC
>TRBV28|NA|12|TRBJ1-6|NA
CATLAGVRPLHF
TGTGCCACTCTGGCAGGGGTTCGTCCCCTCCACTTT
>TRBV19|TRBD1|15|TRBJ1-2|NA
CASSQRDRPLYGYTF
TGTGCCAGTAGTCAACGGGACAGACCTCTCTATGGCTACACCTTC
>TRBV12-3/TRBV12-4|NA|12|TRBJ1-1|NA
CASSPRGTEAFF
TGTGCCAGCAGTCCTAGGGGCACTGAAGCTTTCTTT
>TRBV25-1|NA|15|TRBJ1-4|NA
CASSEYLGANTKLFF
TGTGCCAGCAGTGAATATCTCGGAGCTAACACCAAACTGTTTTTT
>TRBV14|NA|14|TRBJ1-2|NA
CASSQDQTGRGYTF
TGTGCCAGCAGCCAAGATCAGACAGGCCGAGGCTACACCTTC
>TRBV6-5|TRBD1|14|TRBJ1-2|NA
CAILRQGALYGYTF
TGTGCCATACTCAGGCAGGGGGCCCTTTATGGCTACACCTTC
>TRBV28|NA|16|TRBJ1-5|NA
CASSFGQSPGYQPQHF
TGTGCCAGCAGTTTCGGACAGTCCCCTGGGTATCAGCCCCAGCATTTT
>TRBV6-5|NA|15|TRBJ2-2|NA
CASRAGRERTGELFF
TGTGCCAGCAGGGCTGGCAGGGAAAGGACCGGGGAGCTGTTTTTT
>TRBV7-9|NA|15|TRBJ2-2|once
CASNPLEGATGELFF
TGTGCCAGCAACCCGCTTGAGGGTGCCACCGGGGAGCTGTTTTTT
>TRBV11-2|NA|15|TRBJ2-7|NA
CASRRRELSSYEQYF
TGTGCCAGCCGCAGGCGGGAACTAAGCTCCTACGAGCAGTACTTC